Only a few counts were recorded for the clone carrying this T cell receptor (beta chain). The antigen remains undetermined. Researchers used 5'RACE with constant-segment primers to make TCR alpha and TCR beta cDNA libraries that carry sample barcodes and UMIs. TCRdb reprocessed the 5' RACE reads with MiXCR, giving one entry per CDR3 protein. The table lists hundreds of thousands of distinct CDR3 sequences, 16% of them singletons. This record comes from a study of T-cell memory formation after mild COVID-19. In the study overall: Across donors, TCR clusters were largely donor specific.

Study results and limitations: Some clones that responded turned up in pre-infection memory, which suggests that cross-reactive memory joined in. Nothing showed for sure that second-wave clones peaking on day 37 were SARS-CoV-2 specific.

Input material: PBMCs or a T cell subset sorted from them (not recorded which). This TCR was recovered from a man between 18 and 35 years old who had mild COVID-19 (a few samples of this study predate the infection). Cell type and time point are not known.

CDR3 sequence (DNA): TGTGCCATCAGTGAGGGGGTTCGCAATCAGCCCCAGCATTTT. It codes for CAISEGVRNQPQHF. The chain couples TRBV10-3 to TRBJ1-5; D gene ambiguous. Germline loops: CDR1 ENHRY, CDR2 SYGVKD. Trimming shortened V by 2 bases and J by 2 bases, and 7 bases separated the two germline ends. The CDR3 has 14 residues.